One and the same sample provided the 29 T cell receptor beta chains below, sequenced in a study of blood T cell repertoires in COVID-19. The assay was immunoSEQ multiplex PCR, and TCRdb's table has in-frame clones only and misses some. The sample includes under 65,000 clones, 70% to 90% of them seen just once. Sequencing was carried out using peripheral blood. The source of these receptors is a man between 60 and 75 years old with acute or convalescent COVID-19.

The chain employs TRBV29-1 and TRBJ2-1; 9 bases line up with TRBD1. The trim removed 6 bases at V and 10 bases at J, leaving 10 bases unmatched. This CDR3 has 13 residues. Germline V gene data show CDR1 as SQVTM and CDR2 as ANQGSEA. Here the CDR3 reads CSVPGQGVGEQFF. As DNA, the CDR3 is TGCAGCGTACCGGGACAGGGAGTAGGCGAGCAGTTCTTC.

The chain has TRBV28 and TRBJ1-2, with 7 bases fitting TRBD1. The CDR3 length is 13 residues. Germline assignment: CDR1 MDHEN and CDR2 SYDVKM. V lost 7 bases and J lost 7; bases outside the gene matches: 9. CDR3 residues: CASNHRGRGGYTF. The CDR3 DNA reads as TGTGCCAGCAACCACAGGGGTAGAGGTGGCTACACCTTC.

This chain connects TRBV7-9 to TRBJ1-5; no reliable D call. The CDR3 extends over 15 amino acids. Looked up from germline, CDR1 is SEHNR and CDR2 is FQNEAQ (reference sequence). V shed 5 bases and J shed 4 bases, with 15 bases lying between them. The CDR3 DNA reads TGTGCCAGCAGCCTACTGGGTGCGGAGAATCAGCCCCAGCATTTT. Its translation is CASSLLGAENQPQHF.

CDR3 DNA sequence: TGTGCCAGCAGTTTACCGGGACTAGCGTTATCTAGCACAGATACGCAGTATTTT. It is translated as CASSLPGLALSSTDTQYF. The chain uses TRBV28 and TRBJ2-3; 10 positions match TRBD2. This CDR3 has 18 residues. Germline loops: CDR1 MDHEN, CDR2 SYDVKM. V lost 2 bases to trimming and J lost 0 bases; unmatched junction nucleotides: 8.

The chain is built from TRBV24-1 and TRBJ1-4, with 10 bases fitting TRBD1. The CDR3 spans 15 residues. The germline CDR1 and CDR2 sequences are KGHDR and SFDVKD. Losses at the gene ends were 3 bases for V and 6 bases for J; bases not matched to a gene: 3. CDR3 DNA sequence: TGTGCCACCAGTGATCCCGGGACAGGGGATGAAAAACTGTTTTTT. Translating it yields CATSDPGTGDEKLFF.

V usage is TRBV6-1 and J usage is TRBJ1-5, with D hard to call. Trimming cost V 5 bases and J 1 base, with 9 bases left between them. The CDR3 loop spans 14 amino acids. Germline lookup yields CDR1 MNHNS and CDR2 SASEGT. CDR3 protein: CASSSAVSNQPQHF. In DNA, the CDR3 is TGTGCCAGCAGTTCCGCGGTAAGCAATCAGCCCCAGCATTTT.

The rearrangement links TRBV7-9 to TRBJ2-7; 10 bases line up with TRBD1. The trim removed 0 bases at V and 3 bases at J, leaving 2 bases unmatched. The CDR3 covers 15 residues. Germline V lookup: CDR1 SEHNR, CDR2 FQNEAQ (reference sequence). CDR3 in amino acids: CASSLAGQGRYEQYF. CDR3 sequence (DNA): TGTGCCAGCAGCTTAGCGGGACAGGGGCGCTACGAGCAGTACTTC.

This chain links TRBV10-3 with TRBJ2-7, with a tentative D call TRBD2 (6 bases). Germline assignment: CDR1 ENHRY and CDR2 SYGVKD. This CDR3 spans 14 amino acids. The V end was cut by 11 bases, the J end by 3 bases, with 20 bases between. This chain's CDR3 is CAASRSGGDYEQYF. The DNA for the CDR3 is TGTGCCGCCTCACGCTCCGGGGGTGACTACGAGCAGTACTTC.

This clone was observed a single time. This rearrangement joins TRBV5-4 to TRBJ2-7, with a tentative D call TRBD2 (6 bases). V shed 0 bases and J shed 3 bases, with 13 bases lying between them. Germline V lookup: CDR1 SGHNT, CDR2 YYREEE (reference sequence). The CDR3 has 15 amino acids. CDR3 loop: CASSLDGEVGYEQYF. Here the CDR3 DNA reads TGTGCCAGCAGCTTGGATGGGGAGGTTGGCTACGAGCAGTACTTC.

The chain employs TRBV27 and TRBJ2-5; D may be TRBD2 (6 bases). In germline, CDR1 is MNHEY, CDR2 SMNVEV (reference sequence). The CDR3 spans 13 residues. V lost 4 bases and J 5 bases, leaving 11 bases between the germline ends. The CDR3 DNA is TGTGCCAGCAGTTCCAGACTAGTTGAGACCCAGTACTTC. It codes for CASSSRLVETQYF.

This sequence joins TRBV19 and TRBJ2-1; 8 nucleotides agree with TRBD2. Germline V lookup: CDR1 LNHDA, CDR2 SQIVND (reference sequence). The CDR3 totals 14 residues. Unmatched junction bases numbered 12, after V lost 5 bases and J lost 12 bases. For the CDR3, the DNA is TGTGCCAGTAGTCTGGGCGGGGGGACTACCGCGCAGTTCTTC. This gives the protein CASSLGGGTTAQFF.

The chain combines TRBV28 with TRBJ1-2, with 7 bases fitting TRBD1. The germline gives CDR1 MDHEN, CDR2 SYDVKM. The CDR3 totals 14 residues. With 1 base clipped from V and 7 bases from J, the junction kept 6 bases outside the gene matches. The CDR3 sequence: CASSLSTGVGGYTF. CDR3 in DNA: TGTGCCAGCAGTTTATCTACAGGGGTAGGTGGCTACACCTTC.

V and J are TRBV30 and TRBJ1-3; possible D gene TRBD1, 6 bases. The ends were cut back, 1 base at V and 0 bases at J, with 16 bases in the middle. The CDR3 spans 17 residues. Germline CDR1 is GTSNPN and CDR2 is SVGIG (reference sequence). CDR3 protein: CAWSGQEPLSSGNTIYF. The CDR3 bases are TGTGCCTGGAGTGGACAGGAGCCCTTAAGCTCTGGAAACACCATATATTTT.

The chain carries TRBV30 and TRBJ1-2, with D maybe TRBD1 (5 bases). Germline CDR1 and CDR2: GTSNPN and SVGIG (reference sequence). With 5 bases removed from V and 0 bases from J, the gap between germline ends came to 22 bases. This CDR3 has 17 residues. The DNA of the CDR3 is TGTGCCTGGGGAGGGGAGGTTTCTCATGTAGCTAACTATGGCTACACCTTC. It codes for CAWGGEVSHVANYGYTF. Together with reference TRBV30 and TRBJ1-2, the CDR3 gives the full variable domain: SQTIHQWPATLVQPVGSPLSLECTVEGTSNPNLYWYRQAAGRGLQLLFYSVGIGQISSEVPQNLSASRPQDRQFILSSKKLLLSDSGFYLCAWGGEVSHVANYGYTFGSGTRLTVV.

V and J are TRBV12-3 or TRBV12-4 and TRBJ1-5; possible D gene TRBD1, 6 bases. Trimming removed 4 bases from V and 5 bases from J, with 9 bases in between. This CDR3 is 13 amino acids long. The CDR3 loop reads CASSSQGDQPQHF. The DNA of the CDR3 is TGTGCCAGCAGTTCACAGGGAGATCAGCCCCAGCATTTT.

The chain couples TRBV6-4 to TRBJ2-3; 9 nucleotides align to TRBD2. This CDR3 region has 15 residues. Germline loops: CDR1 MRHNA, CDR2 SNTAGT. The V and J ends lost 2 bases and 4 bases, in that order; junction bases with no gene match: 4. The CDR3 is CASSDQGLASDTQYF. CDR3 nucleotides: TGTGCCAGCAGTGACCAAGGACTAGCGTCAGATACGCAGTATTTT.

The chain is built from TRBV30 and TRBJ2-7, with TRBD2 identical over 13 bases. Germline CDR1 and CDR2: GTSNPN and SVGIG (reference sequence). With 0 bases clipped from V and 6 bases from J, the junction kept 5 bases outside the gene matches. The length of the CDR3 is 15 residues. CDR3 coding DNA: TGTGCCTGGAGTGTGGGACTAGCGGGGAATGGCGAGCAGTACTTC. Translation gives CAWSVGLAGNGEQYF.

J is TRBJ2-7 and V is TRBV27, with TRBD1 matching 10 bases. CDR1 is MNHEY and CDR2 is SMNVEV in the germline V gene (reference sequence). The CDR3 is 15 amino acids. Unmatched junction bases numbered 9, after V lost 6 bases and J lost 4 bases. The CDR3 loop is CASRDERDRGYEQYF. The CDR3 coding sequence is TGTGCCAGCAGAGATGAGCGGGACAGGGGATACGAGCAGTACTTC.

This chain joins TRBV9 and TRBJ1-1; 7 bases are shared with TRBD1. CDR1 is SGDLS and CDR2 is YYNGEE in the germline V gene. The CDR3 runs to 14 residues. V was clipped by 3 bases and J by 2 bases; unmatched bases: 4. The CDR3 nucleotides read TGTGCCAGCAGCGCCCGACAGGGAAACACTGAAGCTTTCTTT. Translating gives CASSARQGNTEAFF.

The J gene is TRBJ1-2, the V gene TRBV10-2, with 7 bases matching TRBD1. The germline CDR1 and CDR2 sequences are WSHSY and SAAADI. With V trimmed by 6 bases and J by 4 bases, 14 bases remained unmatched. There are 16 residues in the CDR3. CDR3 sequence: CASSRGLAVEGYGYTF. The CDR3 bases are TGCGCCAGCAGCAGGGGGTTGGCGGTTGAGGGCTATGGCTACACCTTC.

The chain employs TRBV4-3 and TRBJ1-4; D gene ambiguous. CDR1 is LGHNA, CDR2 YSLEER, per germline. The CDR3 totals 18 residues. V was pared by 2 bases and J by 5 bases, with 21 bases between. The CDR3 loop reads CASSQNRNSFAQNEKLFF. CDR3 DNA: TGCGCCAGCAGCCAAAACCGAAACTCCTTCGCCCAAAATGAAAAACTGTTTTTT.

The chain uses TRBV7-2 and TRBJ2-3; 8 bases align to TRBD2. J gave up 4 bases and V 5 bases, and 11 bases lay outside the gene matches. Germline values: CDR1 SGHTA, CDR2 FQGNSA. The CDR3 loop spans 16 amino acids. The DNA of the CDR3 is TGTGCCAGCAGCGCAATAGGTAGCGGGACTGCAGATACGCAGTATTTT. Its protein product is CASSAIGSGTADTQYF.

In its sample, this clone was seen a few times. The chain has TRBV6-5 and TRBJ1-1, with TRBD1 matching 7 bases. Germline values: CDR1 MNHEY, CDR2 SVGAGI. CDR3 length equals 15 residues. V dropped 6 bases and J dropped 0; count of bases not matched to a gene: 7. The CDR3 is CASRDRDRVNTEAFF. The CDR3 coding sequence is TGTGCCAGCAGGGACCGGGACAGAGTGAACACTGAAGCTTTCTTT.

This clone has more than one count but fewer than ten. The V call is TRBV11-3, the J call TRBJ2-1; 7 bases align to TRBD2. The V and J ends lost 8 bases and 8 bases, in that order; junction bases with no gene match: 15. Germline V gene sequence: CDR1 SGHNT, CDR2 YENEEA. This CDR3 is built from 15 residues. CDR3 region: CASSKTGTTSDEQFF. DNA of the CDR3: TGTGCCAGCTCCAAGACTGGGACTACCTCCGATGAGCAGTTCTTC. The variable domain in full, completed from reference TRBV11-3 and TRBJ2-1, reads EAGVVQSPRYKIIEKKQPVAFWCNPISGHNTLYWYLQNLGQGPELLIRYENEEAVDDSQLPKDRFSAERLKGVDSTLKIQPAELGDSAVYLCASSKTGTTSDEQFFGPGTRLTVL.

This chain uses TRBV4-3 with TRBJ1-1; unclear D gene. CDR3 length equals 14 residues. Germline-derived CDR1 and CDR2 are LGHNA and YSLEER. The V end lost 2 bases, the J end lost 0 bases, and 7 bases lay between the germline ends. CDR3 sequence: CASSQSRMNTEAFF. For the CDR3, the DNA is TGCGCCAGCAGCCAATCTAGGATGAACACTGAAGCTTTCTTT.

The chain couples TRBV4-2 to TRBJ2-1; D remains ambiguous. The V and J ends lost 4 bases and 7 bases respectively, with 8 bases between them. Germline V gene lookup returns CDR1 LGHNA and CDR2 YNFKEQ. The length of the CDR3 is 12 residues. CDR3 protein: CASSLARNEQFF. CDR3 nucleotide sequence: TGTGCCAGCAGCCTCGCCAGGAATGAGCAGTTCTTC.

J is TRBJ1-5 and V is TRBV30; no reliable D call. The CDR3 consists of 16 residues. Germline loops: CDR1 GTSNPN, CDR2 SVGIG (reference sequence). The germline V and J ends were trimmed by 0 bases and 2 bases, with 14 bases remaining between them. CDR3 sequence reads: CAWSVHRQLGNQPQHF. The CDR3 DNA reads TGTGCCTGGAGTGTACACCGGCAACTAGGCAATCAGCCCCAGCATTTT.

V and J are TRBV11-3 and TRBJ2-7; D not resolved. Trimming left V 0 bases short and J 3 bases short, with 6 bases between. This CDR3 is built from 13 residues. The V gene's germline CDR1 is SGHNT and CDR2 YENEEA. The CDR3 sequence: CASSLEASYEQYF. Written as DNA, the CDR3 is TGTGCCAGCAGCTTAGAGGCTAGCTACGAGCAGTACTTC.

The V gene is TRBV27, the J gene TRBJ1-2, with 10 bases lining up with TRBD1. This CDR3 region has 14 residues. With 6 bases clipped from V and 8 bases from J, the junction kept 9 bases outside the gene matches. The germline V gene encodes CDR1 MNHEY and CDR2 SMNVEV (reference sequence). The CDR3 loop is CASRGTGALGGYTF. CDR3 in DNA: TGTGCCAGCAGGGGGACAGGGGCCCTGGGGGGCTACACCTTC.